The T cell receptor (beta chain) described here comes from a study of cytomegalovirus exposure and HLA in healthy donors. Study-wide findings and caveats: Among the sequence variants, a highly shared cluster was likely an artifact of sequencing.

Comment on this clone: Its target is unknown.

The V end lost 5 bases, the J end lost 4 bases, and 8 bases lay between the germline ends. Germline values: CDR1 MNHEY, CDR2 SMNVEV (reference sequence). This CDR3 has 12 residues. Primers for the PCR totalled 60 Vbeta and 13 Jbeta. Assay: immunoSEQ multiplex PCR; the TCRdb copy retains only in-frame clones and omits some. The sample holds roughly 100,000 clones, over 70% seen once. The chain is built from TRBV27 and TRBJ1-2; the D is unclear. Sequenced: PBMCs. This receptor was identified in a boy between 10 and 17 years old in good health and CMV-seronegative. CDR3 DNA: TGTGCCAGCAGTCCAGGTGGCTATGGCTACACCTTC. The encoded protein is CASSPGGYGYTF.